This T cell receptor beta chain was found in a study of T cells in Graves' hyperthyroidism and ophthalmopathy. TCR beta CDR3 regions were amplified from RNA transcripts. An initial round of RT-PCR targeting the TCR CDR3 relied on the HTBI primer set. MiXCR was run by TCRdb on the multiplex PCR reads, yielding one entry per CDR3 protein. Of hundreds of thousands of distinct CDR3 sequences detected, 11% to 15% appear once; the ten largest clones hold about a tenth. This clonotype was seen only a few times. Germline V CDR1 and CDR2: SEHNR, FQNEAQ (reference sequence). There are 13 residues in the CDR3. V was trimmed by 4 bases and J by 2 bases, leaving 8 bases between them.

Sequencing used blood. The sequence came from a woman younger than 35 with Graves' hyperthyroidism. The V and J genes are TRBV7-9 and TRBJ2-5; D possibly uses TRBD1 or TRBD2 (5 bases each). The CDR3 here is CASSWDPQETQYF. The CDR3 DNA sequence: TGTGCCAGCAGCTGGGACCCTCAAGAGACCCAGTACTTC.